These 3 T cell receptor beta chains were sequenced from one sample in a study of CD8 T cells in Susac syndrome. With random hexamers, reverse transcription was performed on roughly 0.5 to 1 ug of RNA. TCRdb re-called the immunoSEQ multiplex PCR reads through MiXCR, storing one row per CDR3 protein. The sample lists about 160,000 distinct CDR3 sequences, about 91% occurring once. The sample comprised CD4+ T cells from PBMCs. Receptor source: a human donor in good health.

This clonotype has only a few counts. This chain joins TRBV7-9 and TRBJ1-1, with D uncertain. The length of the CDR3 is 14 residues. Germline-derived CDR1 and CDR2 are SEHNR and FQNEAQ (reference sequence). Trimming took off 4 bases at V and 1 base at J, with 10 bases between the two ends. DNA for the CDR3: TGTGCCAGCAGCTCGCGTGGGAGGAACACTGAAGCTTTCTTT. Amino acid sequence: CASSSRGRNTEAFF.

V and J are TRBV18 and TRBJ1-5; TRBD1 might be the D (6 bases). The germline V gene has CDR1 KGHSH and CDR2 LQKENI. The CDR3 covers 14 residues. Trimming removed 6 bases at V and 4 bases at J, with 13 bases between. CDR3 region: CASSRGGENQPQHF. The CDR3, as DNA: TGTGCCAGCTCCCGCGGGGGCGAGAATCAGCCCCAGCATTTT.

The rearrangement uses TRBV10-3 and TRBJ2-3; TRBD2 matches at 11 bases. Germline V gene sequence: CDR1 ENHRY, CDR2 SYGVKD. The CDR3 totals 16 residues. With V trimmed by 6 bases and J by 3 bases, 8 bases remained unmatched. The chain's CDR3 is CAISPTSGSWTDTQYF. The CDR3 coding sequence is TGTGCCATCAGCCCTACTAGCGGGAGCTGGACAGATACGCAGTATTTT.